This note documents a single TCR beta chain sequence. The CDR3 runs 14 residues. Germline CDR1 reads SQVTM; CDR2 reads ANQGSEA. Reprocessing the 5' RACE reads, TCRdb reports a single entry for every CDR3 protein and omits DNA. The sample holds about 150,000 distinct CDR3 sequences. This entry belongs to a study of T cells expressing NK-cell markers. The sequence was obtained from a woman aged 50 to 60 in good health. The sequenced material came from blood T cells: a sorted CD56 or NKG2C T cell subset, CD4+ or CD8+ T cells, or bulk PBMC T cells (not recorded which). The genes are TRBV29-1 and TRBJ1-1. The CDR3 loop is CSVESTATHTEAFF.